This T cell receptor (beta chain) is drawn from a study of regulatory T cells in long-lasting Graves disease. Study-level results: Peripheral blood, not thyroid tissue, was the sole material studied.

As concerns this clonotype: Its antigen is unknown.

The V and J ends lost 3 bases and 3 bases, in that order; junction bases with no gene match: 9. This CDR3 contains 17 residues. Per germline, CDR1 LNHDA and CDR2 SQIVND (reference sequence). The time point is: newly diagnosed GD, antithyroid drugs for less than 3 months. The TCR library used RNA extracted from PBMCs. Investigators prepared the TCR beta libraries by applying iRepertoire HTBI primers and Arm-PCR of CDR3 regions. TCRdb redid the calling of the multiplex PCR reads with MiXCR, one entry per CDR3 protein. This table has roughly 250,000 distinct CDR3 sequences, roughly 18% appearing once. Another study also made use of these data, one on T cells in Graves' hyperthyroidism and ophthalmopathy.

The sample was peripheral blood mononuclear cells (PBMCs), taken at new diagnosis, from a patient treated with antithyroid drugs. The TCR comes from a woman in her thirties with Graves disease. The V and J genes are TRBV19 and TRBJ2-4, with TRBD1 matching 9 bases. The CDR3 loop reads CASSMAGQGRRKNIQYF. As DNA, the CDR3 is TGTGCCAGTAGTATGGCCGGACAGGGGAGACGCAAAAACATTCAGTACTTC.